The 10 T cell receptor beta chains listed next were all sequenced from one sample in a study of OX40 agonist ivuxolimab in advanced cancers. Method: immunoSEQ multiplex PCR; TCRdb's copy keeps in-frame clones and lacks some. The sample yields some 70,000 clones, around 82% seen once. Sequencing used CD4+ or CD8+ T cells sorted from blood, obtained in a trial of the OX40 agonist ivuxolimab. These receptors were taken from an adult with an advanced solid tumor such as melanoma, head and neck, liver or kidney cancer.

V usage is TRBV28 and J usage is TRBJ1-2; no clear D. Germline V lookup: CDR1 MDHEN, CDR2 SYDVKM. V lost 5 bases and J 8 bases, leaving 12 bases between the germline ends. This CDR3 spans 12 amino acids. The CDR3 coding sequence is TGTGCCAGCAGTATCAGGACGGGGGGCTACACCTTC. This sequence encodes CASSIRTGGYTF.

This clone was detected a few times. This chain connects TRBV21-1 to TRBJ2-4; TRBD2 is the table's D call, not checked against the DNA. TRBV21-1 is shown as a pseudogene. The CDR3 is 15 residues long. The CDR3 here is CASSNRVLAKNIQYF. CDR3 coding DNA: TGTGCCAGCAGCAATAGAGTCTTAGCCAAAAACATTCAGTACTTC.

V is TRBV7-9 and J is TRBJ2-3; a possible D gene is TRBD2 (6 bases). The CDR3 is 14 amino acids. V was clipped by 4 bases and J by 4 bases, with 12 bases between them. Germline CDR1 and CDR2: SEHNR and FQNEAQ (reference sequence). The CDR3 region is CASSSTSSSDTQYF. CDR3 in DNA: TGTGCCAGCAGCTCGACTAGTTCTTCAGATACGCAGTATTTT.

The V call is TRBV5-5, the J call TRBJ2-5; D might be TRBD2 (6 bases). Near its end, the DNA agrees better with TRBJ2-7, so the J call may be wrong. The CDR3 consists of 14 residues. The germline CDR1 and CDR2 sequences are SGHKS and YYEKEE (reference sequence). The CDR3 loop is CASSFAGGPYEQYF. The CDR3 nucleotides read TGTGCCAGCAGCTTTGCCGGGGGTCCCTACGAGCAGTACTTC.

The gene calls are TRBV6-1 and TRBJ1-2, with a possible D match to TRBD1 (6 bases). Germline loops: CDR1 MNHNS, CDR2 SASEGT. This CDR3 comprises 13 residues. V lost 2 bases, J lost 8 bases, and 12 bases lay in between. Here the CDR3 DNA reads TGTGCCAGCAGTGAACGGGGGCTGGACGGCTACACCTTC. This codes for CASSERGLDGYTF.

This clone was detected only once. The chain is built from TRBV7-9 and TRBJ1-1, with D possibly being TRBD1 (6 bases). Germline values: CDR1 SEHNR, CDR2 FQNEAQ (reference sequence). CDR3 length: 13 amino acids. Trimming stripped 5 bases from V and 6 bases from J, with 13 bases between. The CDR3 nucleotides read TGTGCCAGCAGCACTACAGGGACCCCTGAAGCTTTCTTT. The encoded protein is CASSTTGTPEAFF.

The chain joins TRBV7-2 to TRBJ2-3; D might be TRBD1 (5 bases). The V end lost 5 bases, the J end lost 4 bases, and 16 bases lay between the germline ends. The germline gives CDR1 SGHTA, CDR2 FQGNSA. The length of the CDR3 is 15 residues. Written as DNA, the CDR3 is TGTGCCAGCAGCCAAGGGGTTATTAGCTCAGATACGCAGTATTTT. Protein sequence: CASSQGVISSDTQYF.

This clone was detected a few times. The chain employs TRBV27 and TRBJ2-1; 11 nucleotides agree with TRBD1. V gave up 3 bases and J gave up 8 bases; unmatched junction bases: 6. Germline V CDR1 and CDR2: MNHEY, SMNVEV (reference sequence). This CDR3 is built from 15 residues. The CDR3 loop reads CASSFRTGGIDEQFF. The CDR3 DNA is TGTGCCAGCAGTTTCCGGACAGGGGGCATTGATGAGCAGTTCTTC.

This clone was seen only a few times. V usage is TRBV18 and J usage is TRBJ2-2; D is possibly TRBD1 or TRBD2 (5 bases each). The V gene's germline CDR1 is KGHSH and CDR2 LQKENI. V was trimmed by 4 bases and J by 7 bases, leaving 10 bases between them. The CDR3 is 13 amino acids. The CDR3 spells CASSRDGDGELFF. The DNA for the CDR3 is TGTGCCAGCTCACGGGACGGGGACGGGGAGCTGTTTTTT.

The CDR3 sequence: CASSPPDRNYGYTF. CDR3 in DNA: TGTGCCAGTAGTCCCCCGGACAGGAACTATGGCTACACCTTC. The chain has TRBV19 and TRBJ1-2; 7 nucleotides agree with TRBD1. Germline assignment: CDR1 LNHDA and CDR2 SQIVND (reference sequence). V dropped 5 bases and J dropped 2; count of bases not matched to a gene: 5. CDR3 size: 14 residues.